This passage covers 8 T cell receptor beta chains from one sample sequenced in a study of shared clonotypes between healthy human individuals. The method was immunoSEQ multiplex PCR; TCRdb's version includes in-frame clones alone and lacks a portion of them. The table includes hundreds of thousands of clones, roughly 95% detected once. Selected positively for CCR7 and CD45RO-negative, naive CD8 cells excluded terminally differentiated effector memory CD45RA+ cells. Sequencing was done on a sample of naive CD8+ T cells sorted from blood. The receptors here all came from a young woman in good health.

J is TRBJ2-5 and V is TRBV28; D might be TRBD1 (5 bases). The J call may be mistaken, given a closer DNA end match to TRBJ2-7. The germline V gene encodes CDR1 MDHEN and CDR2 SYDVKM. This CDR3 is built from 16 residues. This chain's CDR3 is CASSSVGEAVSYEQYF. The CDR3 bases are TGTGCCAGCAGTTCAGTAGGGGAAGCCGTGAGCTACGAGCAGTACTTC.

V gene TRBV7-9 combines with J gene TRBJ2-2, with TRBD1 matching 9 bases. Trimming took 3 bases from V and 4 from J; bases not matched to a gene: 6. The germline V gene encodes CDR1 SEHNR and CDR2 FQNEAQ (reference sequence). CDR3 size: 16 residues. In nucleotides, the CDR3 is TGTGCCAGCAGCTTTCCGGGACAGGGTGGCACCGGGGAGCTGTTTTTT. Its protein is CASSFPGQGGTGELFF. The whole variable domain, filled in from reference TRBV7-9 and TRBJ2-2, reads DTGVSQNPRHKITKRGQNVTFRCDPISEHNRLYWYRQTLGQGPEFLTYFQNEAQLEKSRLLSDRFSAERPKGSFSTLEIQRTEQGDSAMYLCASSFPGQGGTGELFFGEGSRLTVL.

This clone was counted a few times. J is TRBJ2-7 and V is TRBV27; TRBD1 might be the D (5 bases). The germline CDR1 and CDR2 sequences are MNHEY and SMNVEV (reference sequence). This CDR3 spans 12 amino acids. V was clipped by 9 bases and J by 5 bases, with 14 bases between them. For the CDR3, the DNA is TGTGCCAGTAACAGGTCCGTCCACGAGCAGTACTTC. It specifies CASNRSVHEQYF.

V gene TRBV4-1 combines with J gene TRBJ1-2; TRBD1 might be the D (6 bases). Germline CDR1 is MGHRA and CDR2 is YSYEKL. Between the trimmed V and J ends, which lost 1 base and 4 bases, there was a span of 16 bases. This CDR3 is 16 amino acids long. The CDR3, as DNA: TGCGCCAGCAGCCAAGCCTCCACAGGGCTTTCCTATGGCTACACCTTC. It translates to CASSQASTGLSYGYTF.

CDR3 sequence reads: CASQGGSQPQHF. In DNA, the CDR3 is TGTGCCTCCCAGGGGGGAAGTCAGCCCCAGCATTTT. The chain carries TRBV27 and TRBJ1-5; 7 bases line up with TRBD1. V lost 11 bases to trimming and J lost 6 bases; unmatched junction nucleotides: 7. This CDR3 contains 12 residues. Germline CDR1 MNHEY, CDR2 SMNVEV (reference sequence).

The J gene is TRBJ1-4, the V gene TRBV7-7; D gene ambiguous. Germline loops: CDR1 SSHAT, CDR2 FNYEAQ (reference sequence). Trimming removed 5 bases from V and 5 bases from J, with 12 bases in between. This CDR3 has 14 residues. In DNA form, the CDR3 reads TGTGCCAGCAGCCCCTCGGACGGGAATGAAAAACTGTTTTTT. It yields the protein CASSPSDGNEKLFF. Together with reference TRBV7-7 and TRBJ1-4, the CDR3 gives the full variable domain: GAGVSQSPRYKVTKRGQDVTLRCDPISSHATLYWYQQALGQGPEFLTYFNYEAQPDKSGLPSDRFSAERPEGSISTLTIQRTEQRDSAMYRCASSPSDGNEKLFFGSGTQLSVL.

This chain joins TRBV7-8 and TRBJ2-3; tentatively, D is TRBD1 (6 bases). This CDR3 spans 15 amino acids. V gave up 2 bases and J gave up 2 bases, with 11 bases separating them. Per the germline V gene, CDR1 is SGHVS and CDR2 is FQNEAQ. CDR3 amino acids: CASSLTGRFTDTQYF. The CDR3 nucleotides read TGTGCCAGCAGCTTAACAGGGAGATTCACAGATACGCAGTATTTT.

The CDR3 nucleotides read TGTGCCAGTAGTTTGGGGTATCTCGGGGAGCTGTTTTTT. Protein: CASSLGYLGELFF. The rearrangement links TRBV19 to TRBJ2-2; no firm D call. The germline CDR1 and CDR2 sequences are LNHDA and SQIVND (reference sequence). The CDR3 sequence is 13 residues long. V lost 5 bases to trimming and J lost 7 bases, with 11 bases between them.